This TCR beta chain was documented in a study of regulatory T cells in long-lasting Graves disease. This CDR3 spans 14 amino acids. Germline V gives CDR1 DFQATT, CDR2 SNEGSKA (reference sequence). Arm-PCR with iRepertoire HTBI primers amplified the CDR3 regions for these TCR beta libraries. TCRdb re-derived calls from the multiplex PCR reads in MiXCR, one entry per CDR3 protein. The sample holds 550,000 to 600,000 distinct CDR3 sequences, around 16% seen once. Concerning this clonotype itself: What it binds is unknown.

Regarding time point: newly diagnosed GD, antithyroid drugs for less than 3 months. The TCR library was made from RNA extracted from PBMCs. Overall study results and limits: Persistent patients shared more public clonotypes (approximately 2,700) than newly diagnosed patients (about 1,000).

Another study also made use of these data, one on T cells in Graves' hyperthyroidism and ophthalmopathy.

This sequence joins TRBV20-1 and TRBJ1-2; 7 nucleotides line up with TRBD1. The sequence came from a young man with Graves disease. Here the sequenced sample was peripheral blood mononuclear cells (PBMCs), taken at new diagnosis, from a patient treated with antithyroid drugs. CDR3 residues: CCPIGKQGINGYTF. CDR3 sequence (DNA): TGCTGCCCGATCGGAAAACAGGGGATTAATGGCTACACCTTC.